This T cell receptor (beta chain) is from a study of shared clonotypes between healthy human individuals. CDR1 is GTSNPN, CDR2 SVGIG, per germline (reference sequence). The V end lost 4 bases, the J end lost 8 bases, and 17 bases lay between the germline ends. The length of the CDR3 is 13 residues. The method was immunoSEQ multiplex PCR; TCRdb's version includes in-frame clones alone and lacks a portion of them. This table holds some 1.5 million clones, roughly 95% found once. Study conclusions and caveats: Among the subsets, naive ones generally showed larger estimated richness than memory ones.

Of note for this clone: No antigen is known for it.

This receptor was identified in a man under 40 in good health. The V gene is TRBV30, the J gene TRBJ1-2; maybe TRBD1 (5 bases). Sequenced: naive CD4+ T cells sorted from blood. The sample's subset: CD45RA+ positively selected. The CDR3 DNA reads TGTGCCTGGATACGAATCTTAGGGGAGGGCTACACCTTC. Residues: CAWIRILGEGYTF.